What follows are 27 T cell receptor beta chains derived from one specimen sequenced in a study of blood T cells in healthy people across ages. With a J-beta primer mix and a sample-barcoded 5' primer, a second PCR ran about 7 to 12 cycles. TCRdb passed the 5' RACE reads through MiXCR, listing each CDR3 protein once. The table has approximately 810,000 distinct CDR3 sequences, around 36% seen once. What was sequenced was blood. These receptors came from a young man in good health.

The chain couples TRBV20-1 to TRBJ2-5; D unresolved. The V end was cut by 3 bases, the J end by 2 bases, with 13 bases between. This CDR3 comprises 14 residues. The germline gives CDR1 DFQATT, CDR2 SNEGSKA (reference sequence). The chain's CDR3 is CSARSLFEQETQYF. DNA for the CDR3: TGCAGTGCTAGGTCCCTATTTGAGCAAGAGACCCAGTACTTC.

This clonotype was observed once. V usage is TRBV27 and J usage is TRBJ1-1, with no clear D. The CDR3 totals 13 residues. V was clipped by 3 bases and J by 6 bases, with 11 bases between them. The germline V gene has CDR1 MNHEY and CDR2 SMNVEV (reference sequence). The CDR3 DNA is TGTGCCAGCAGTTTTCGTCTCCGGGCTGAAGCTTTCTTT. Protein product: CASSFRLRAEAFF.

The J gene is TRBJ2-5, the V gene TRBV5-1; D perhaps matches TRBD1 (5 bases). V lost 4 bases and J lost 1, with 14 bases in between. The CDR3 is 15 amino acids. The V gene's germline CDR1 is SGHRS and CDR2 YFSETQ. As DNA, the CDR3 is TGCGCCAGCAGCCCAGTAGGGCAGGGCCAAGAGACCCAGTACTTC. This codes for CASSPVGQGQETQYF.

This clonotype has just a few counts. The CDR3 protein is CAISDHLDRVNTEAFF. CDR3 nucleotides: TGTGCCATCAGTGACCACCTGGACAGGGTGAACACTGAAGCTTTCTTT. The rearrangement links TRBV10-3 to TRBJ1-1, with 8 positions matching TRBD1. The CDR3 is made up of 16 amino acids. The junction had 6 bases not matched to a gene; V was cut back by 3 bases and J by 0 bases. The germline CDR1 and CDR2 sequences are ENHRY and SYGVKD.

This clonotype was recorded many times. The CDR3 DNA is TGCAGTGCTACTGCACTAGCGGGGCGCACAGATACGCAGTATTTT. Amino acids: CSATALAGRTDTQYF. This chain joins TRBV20-1 and TRBJ2-3, with 10 positions matching TRBD2. The germline CDR1 and CDR2 sequences are DFQATT and SNEGSKA (reference sequence). J was trimmed by 1 base and V by 4 bases; bases with no gene match: 5. The CDR3 is 15 amino acids.

This clonotype was observed a handful of times. Given a much more abundant clone one base away, this may be a read error. V and J are TRBV12-3 or TRBV12-4 and TRBJ1-5, with TRBD1 identical over 9 bases. The ends lost 4 bases at V and 5 bases at J; junction bases unmatched: 0. The CDR3 runs to 13 residues. CDR3 in amino acids: CASSWTGDQPQHF. DNA for the CDR3: TGTGCCAGCAGTTGGACAGGGGATCAGCCCCAGCATTTT.

This clonotype was observed a single time. J is TRBJ1-4 and V is TRBV6-1; maybe TRBD1 (5 bases). The CDR3 is made up of 15 amino acids. Germline V gives CDR1 MNHNS, CDR2 SASEGT. Trimming shortened V by 7 bases and J by 3 bases, and 15 bases separated the two germline ends. DNA of the CDR3: TGTGCCAGCACCGAGTTCCAGGGTGCTAATGAAAAACTGTTTTTT. This sequence encodes CASTEFQGANEKLFF.

This clonotype turned up a few times. The rearrangement joins TRBV11-2 to TRBJ1-4, with 8 positions matching TRBD1. The V gene's germline CDR1 is SGHAT and CDR2 FQNNGV. Germline trimming cut 5 bases from V and 14 bases from J; bases unmatched to any gene: 16. The CDR3 length is 15 residues. CDR3 loop: CASSQQGQALPYLFF. The CDR3 DNA sequence: TGTGCCAGCAGCCAACAGGGACAGGCCCTTCCCTATCTGTTTTTT.

Concerning this clonotype itself: This clone may be a read error of a much larger clone one base away. The V gene is TRBV4-3, the J gene TRBJ2-7; either TRBD1 or TRBD2 may supply D (5 bases each). Germline CDR1 is LGHNA and CDR2 is YSLEER. V lost 4 bases, J lost 6 bases, and 19 bases lay in between. The length of the CDR3 is 15 residues. DNA for the CDR3: TGCGCCAGCAGCCGAGGAAGGGACCGATACTGCGAGCAGTACTTC. Encoded protein: CASSRGRDRYCEQYF.

The genes are TRBV27 and TRBJ2-7; TRBD1 matches 9 bases. The CDR3 covers 13 residues. J was trimmed by 7 bases and V by 2 bases; bases with no gene match: 3. Germline lookup yields CDR1 MNHEY and CDR2 SMNVEV (reference sequence). The CDR3 DNA reads TGTGCCAGCAGTTTAGACAGGGGGTTTGAGCAGTACTTC. Translating gives CASSLDRGFEQYF.

This clonotype was detected ten times or more. This chain connects TRBV6-6 to TRBJ1-1; TRBD1 matches at 7 bases. J gave up 11 bases and V 6 bases, and 6 bases lay outside the gene matches. The CDR3 totals 11 residues. The germline CDR1 and CDR2 sequences are MNHNY and SVGAGI (reference sequence). The CDR3 nucleotides read TGTGCCAGCAGCCCCGGGACAGTTGCTTTCTTT. This codes for CASSPGTVAFF.

This clonotype was seen ten or more times. The rearrangement uses TRBV5-4 and TRBJ2-4; possibly TRBD2 for D (6 bases). Germline-derived CDR1 and CDR2 are SGHNT and YYREEE (reference sequence). This CDR3 is 16 amino acids long. Trimming shortened V by 3 bases and J by 0 bases, and 13 bases separated the two germline ends. CDR3 sequence: CASSSGRGLAKNIQYF. The CDR3 DNA is TGTGCCAGCAGCTCAGGACGGGGACTAGCCAAAAACATTCAGTACTTC.

This rearrangement joins TRBV2 to TRBJ2-7; D is undetermined. The CDR3 consists of 11 residues. Germline V gene data show CDR1 as SNHLY and CDR2 as FYNNEI. V lost 7 bases, J lost 12 bases, and 16 bases lay in between. CDR3 in DNA: TGTGCCAGCACCAAAGGACGAGTACCGTACTTC. This encodes CASTKGRVPYF. The full variable domain, completed using reference TRBV2 and TRBJ2-7, is EPEVTQTPSHQVTQMGQEVILRCVPISNHLYFYWYRQILGQKVEFLVSFYNNEISEKSEIFDDQFSVERPDGSNFTLKIRSTKLEDSAMYFCASTKGRVPYFGPGTRLTVT.

In regard to this clonotype: This sequence may be a read error, since a much larger clone differs from it by one base. The J gene is TRBJ2-5, the V gene TRBV7-8; D perhaps matches TRBD2 (5 bases). The J call is in doubt because the DNA end fits TRBJ2-1 better. CDR1 and CDR2 from the germline V gene are SGHVS and FQNEAQ. The CDR3 has 14 residues. DNA for the CDR3: TGTGCCAGCAGCAACCGGGGTAACCAAGAGACCCAGTTCTTC. It yields the protein CASSNRGNQETQFF.

The rearrangement joins TRBV10-3 to TRBJ1-5; TRBD1 matches 12 bases. The CDR3 has 15 residues. The germline V gene has CDR1 ENHRY and CDR2 SYGVKD. V was pared by 3 bases and J by 11 bases, with 8 bases of the junction left unmatched. This CDR3 is CAISDRDRGHWAQHF. The CDR3 coding sequence is TGTGCCATCAGTGACCGGGACAGGGGGCATTGGGCCCAGCATTTT.

J is TRBJ1-6 and V is TRBV28; weak D call: TRBD1 (6 bases). The CDR3 is made up of 14 amino acids. With 9 bases removed from V and 6 bases from J, the gap between germline ends came to 15 bases. Germline CDR1 is MDHEN and CDR2 is SYDVKM. In DNA form, the CDR3 reads TGTGCCAGTAGTCGACAGGTGTTTAATTCACCCCTCCACTTT. It yields the protein CASSRQVFNSPLHF.

The V gene is TRBV18, the J gene TRBJ1-1, with D possibly being TRBD1 (6 bases). CDR3 length equals 18 residues. Trimming removed 6 bases at V and 0 bases at J, with 23 bases between. The germline CDR1 and CDR2 sequences are KGHSH and LQKENI. The CDR3 is CASSPPWRQVYLNTEAFF. The DNA of the CDR3 is TGTGCCAGCTCCCCCCCCTGGAGACAGGTCTACTTGAACACTGAAGCTTTCTTT.

The chain has TRBV4-3 and TRBJ1-2, with 7 bases aligning to TRBD1. After removal of 0 bases from V and 6 bases from J, the junction contained 7 bases not matched to a gene. Germline V gene data show CDR1 as LGHNA and CDR2 as YSLEER. The CDR3 is 15 residues long. CDR3 nucleotide sequence: TGCGCCAGCAGCCAAGATGGGGCCGGGACAGATGGCTACACCTTC. The encoded protein is CASSQDGAGTDGYTF.

DNA for the CDR3: TGTGCCAGCAGTGCGGGGACTGCGATAAAGGGAAACACCATATATTTT. Amino acid sequence: CASSAGTAIKGNTIYF. V and J are TRBV12-3 or TRBV12-4 and TRBJ1-3; tentative D call: TRBD1 (5 bases). V lost 5 bases to trimming and J lost 4 bases, with 18 bases between them. This CDR3 is 16 amino acids long.

The chain employs TRBV6-2 or TRBV6-3 and TRBJ1-5, with D possibly TRBD1 on 6 matching bases. The CDR3 is 14 residues long. With 6 bases removed from V and 7 bases from J, the gap between germline ends came to 16 bases. Germline V CDR1 and CDR2: MNHEY, SVGEGT. Written as DNA, the CDR3 is TGTGCCAGCAGGCGATACAGGGAGGAGCAGCCCCAGCATTTT. Translating it yields CASRRYREEQPQHF.

The chain recombines TRBV2 with TRBJ2-7; D is undetermined. Germline V gene lookup returns CDR1 SNHLY and CDR2 FYNNEI. Trimming left V 1 base short and J 7 bases short, with 11 bases between. CDR3 length: 13 residues. CDR3 sequence: CASSEVRYNEQYF. Written as DNA, the CDR3 is TGTGCCAGCAGTGAAGTGAGATACAATGAGCAGTACTTC.

There are a few counts of this clonotype. The chain has TRBV29-1 and TRBJ2-2, with D maybe TRBD2 (6 bases). CDR3 length: 12 residues. V was shortened by 6 bases and J by 7 bases, with 12 bases between the two germline ends. Germline V lookup: CDR1 SQVTM, CDR2 ANQGSEA. The CDR3 spells CSVGRDDGELFF. CDR3 DNA sequence: TGCAGCGTCGGGAGAGATGACGGGGAGCTGTTTTTT.

At least ten counts were recorded for this clonotype. The genes are TRBV12-3 or TRBV12-4 and TRBJ2-5; no definite D call. The CDR3 spans 15 residues. V was cut by 2 bases and J by 4 bases, with 14 bases left in between. CDR3 protein: CASSLILAGIETQYF. The CDR3 DNA reads TGTGCCAGCAGTTTAATCTTGGCTGGTATAGAGACCCAGTACTTC.

This chain uses TRBV3-1 with TRBJ1-1, with D unresolved. V was cut by 3 bases and J by 4 bases, with 15 bases left in between. Germline CDR1 and CDR2: LGHDT and YNNKEL (reference sequence). The CDR3 length is 15 residues. DNA of the CDR3: TGTGCCAGCAGCCAGACCCCTAGACGGAGCACTGAAGCTTTCTTT. The encoded protein is CASSQTPRRSTEAFF.

The table lists this clonotype with many counts. This chain connects TRBV2 to TRBJ2-1; no clear D gene. Germline CDR1 is SNHLY and CDR2 is FYNNEI. Deletions cut 5 bases from V and 6 bases from J, with 8 bases between. CDR3 length: 12 residues. The DNA of the CDR3 is TGTGCCAGCAGTCAGATCGGCAATGAGCAGTTCTTC. As protein: CASSQIGNEQFF.

This clonotype was detected once. Written as DNA, the CDR3 is TGCAGCGTTGGACAGGCCAAAGAGACCCAGTACTTC. It specifies CSVGQAKETQYF. V gene TRBV29-1 combines with J gene TRBJ2-7; a possible D gene is TRBD1 (6 bases). The better agreement between TRBJ2-5 and the DNA end casts doubt on the J call. CDR3 length: 12 residues. The V gene's germline CDR1 is SQVTM and CDR2 ANQGSEA.

The V call is TRBV29-1, the J call TRBJ1-3; 8 nucleotides match TRBD1. The CDR3 covers 11 residues. The V segment lost 6 bases and the J segment 7 bases; nucleotides outside the gene matches: 2. CDR1 and CDR2 (germline): SQVTM, ANQGSEA. The CDR3 bases are TGCAGCGTCAACAGGGGGAACACCATATATTTT. It specifies CSVNRGNTIYF.